A single sample gave rise to the 22 T cell receptor beta chains below, sequenced in a study of shared clonotypes between healthy human individuals. Clones were read by immunoSEQ multiplex PCR, and TCRdb kept only the in-frame ones, dropping some. The sample includes roughly 480,000 clones, around 80% of them seen just once. The sample comprised PBMCs. The receptors shown here come from a woman in her 40s in good health. Some clones in this sample may be carry-over from other donors' samples.

This clone was detected only once. This chain connects TRBV7-7 to TRBJ2-5; D is ambiguous. V lost 9 bases and J lost 2, with 13 bases in between. Germline loops: CDR1 SSHAT, CDR2 FNYEAQ (reference sequence). The CDR3 covers 13 residues. The CDR3 nucleotides are TGTGCCAGTACCCCCCAGCGTCAAGAGACCCAGTACTTC. It codes for CASTPQRQETQYF.

Concerning this clone: Other nucleotide sequences from this sample produce the same CDR3. The chain carries TRBV13 and TRBJ2-7; 15 bases match TRBD2. The CDR3 loop spans 16 amino acids. The V and J ends lost 5 bases and 6 bases, in that order; junction bases with no gene match: 8. Germline V gives CDR1 PRHDT, CDR2 FYEKMQ (reference sequence). The CDR3 region has the DNA TGTGCCAGCAGCACTGGGACTAGCGGGAGGCTGGGCGAGCAGTACTTC. Translation gives CASSTGTSGRLGEQYF.

This chain links TRBV29-1 with TRBJ2-6; 8 bases match TRBD2. Per germline, CDR1 SQVTM and CDR2 ANQGSEA. J gave up 4 bases and V 7 bases, and 6 bases lay outside the gene matches. The CDR3 consists of 14 residues. CDR3 bases: TGCAGCGCCTCAGCGGGAGCCGGGGCCAACGTCCTGACTTTC. Translating gives CSASAGAGANVLTF.

The rearrangement links TRBV7-8 to TRBJ2-1, with D perhaps assigned TRBD1 or TRBD2 (5 bases each). The V end lost 5 bases, the J end lost 7 bases, and 12 bases lay between the germline ends. The CDR3 runs to 13 residues. Germline V CDR1 and CDR2: SGHVS, FQNEAQ. CDR3 region: CASSTGTGNEQFF. The CDR3 DNA sequence: TGTGCCAGCAGCACCGGGACCGGTAATGAGCAGTTCTTC.

Comments on this clone: One end of the junction varies from germline; a read error may be responsible. The J gene is TRBJ2-3, the V gene TRBV5-1; 10 positions agree with TRBD2. Germline V gene data show CDR1 as SGHRS and CDR2 as YFSETQ. This CDR3 region has 15 residues. CDR3 in amino acids: CASTLASGSTDTQYF. As DNA, the CDR3 is TGCGCCAGCACCTTGGCTAGCGGGAGTACAGATACGCAGTATTTT.

This clone was seen just once. The chain links TRBV5-4 to TRBJ2-5; D is possibly TRBD2 (7 bases). Germline CDR1 is SGHNT and CDR2 is YYREEE (reference sequence). Trimming stripped 4 bases from V and 3 bases from J, with 10 bases between. This CDR3 contains 13 residues. The DNA of the CDR3 is TGTGCCAGCAGCGTAGGGGGGGAAGAGACCCAGTACTTC. Translating gives CASSVGGEETQYF.

This chain joins TRBV29-1 and TRBJ1-1, with 7 bases matching TRBD1. The CDR3 covers 13 residues. Trimming cost V 6 bases and J 5 bases; bases outside gene matches: 9. Germline assignment: CDR1 SQVTM and CDR2 ANQGSEA. The DNA for the CDR3 is TGCAGCGTCCTCGAAGCAGGGGGGACTGAAGCTTTCTTT. The encoded protein is CSVLEAGGTEAFF.

The chain joins TRBV18 to TRBJ2-7; perhaps D is TRBD1 or TRBD2 (5 bases each). V lost 4 bases to trimming and J lost 0 bases, with 16 bases between them. Germline V gene sequence: CDR1 KGHSH, CDR2 LQKENI. The CDR3 covers 16 residues. The chain's CDR3 is CASSHLREPDSYEQYF. In DNA form, the CDR3 reads TGTGCCAGCTCACACCTCAGGGAGCCCGACTCCTACGAGCAGTACTTC.

The J gene is TRBJ2-7, the V gene TRBV5-1; the match to TRBD2 covers 10 bases. V lost 0 bases to trimming and J lost 5 bases; unmatched junction nucleotides: 11. CDR3 size: 17 residues. Germline V gene data show CDR1 as SGHRS and CDR2 as YFSETQ. CDR3 amino acids: CASSLATLAGELNEQYF. CDR3 DNA: TGCGCCAGCAGCTTGGCCACCCTAGCGGGAGAATTGAACGAGCAGTACTTC.

This clone was seen many times. At one boundary the junction diverges from the germline segment, which might be a read error. This rearrangement joins TRBV7-7 to TRBJ1-1, with TRBD1 identical over 8 bases. CDR1 SSHAT and CDR2 FNYEAQ come from the germline V gene (reference sequence). The CDR3 has 13 residues. CDR3 region: CASSLDRGTEAFF. The CDR3 DNA follows: TGTGCTAGCAGTCTAGACAGGGGCACTGAAGCTTTCTTT.

This chain uses TRBV5-6 with TRBJ2-5, with D perhaps matching TRBD1 or TRBD2 (5 bases each). Trimming pared 2 bases from V and 0 bases from J, leaving 14 bases between. Germline CDR1 is SGHDT and CDR2 is YYEEEE. The CDR3 is made up of 16 amino acids. CDR3 DNA: TGTGCCAGCAGCTTTCTTCGGGGCGCGGACCAAGAGACCCAGTACTTC. It codes for CASSFLRGADQETQYF.

This chain joins TRBV7-9 and TRBJ2-2; possibly TRBD1 for D (5 bases). CDR3 length: 15 residues. Germline loops: CDR1 SEHNR, CDR2 FQNEAQ (reference sequence). V was cut by 2 bases and J by 3 bases, with 10 bases left in between. CDR3 bases: TGTGCCAGCAGCTTATTAGGGGCTTACACCGGGGAGCTGTTTTTT. Protein: CASSLLGAYTGELFF.

The chain has TRBV28 and TRBJ2-7; 10 bases align to TRBD1. CDR1 is MDHEN and CDR2 is SYDVKM in the germline V gene. V lost 6 bases to trimming and J lost 5 bases; unmatched junction nucleotides: 7. This CDR3 contains 14 residues. CDR3 sequence reads: CASRKGQGWHEQYF. CDR3 nucleotides: TGTGCCAGCAGAAAGGGACAGGGGTGGCACGAGCAGTACTTC.

V is TRBV18 and J is TRBJ2-1; 9 bases match TRBD1. The CDR3 has 15 residues. V was pared by 5 bases and J by 10 bases, with 12 bases of the junction left unmatched. Germline CDR1 and CDR2: KGHSH and LQKENI. CDR3 sequence reads: CASSRDRARSWEQFF. The CDR3 DNA reads as TGTGCCAGCTCAAGGGACAGGGCTCGATCATGGGAGCAGTTCTTC.

About this clone: This sample also contains other DNA sequences that code for the same CDR3. The gene calls are TRBV5-1 and TRBJ2-3, with D tentatively TRBD1 (6 bases). Trimming pared 2 bases from V and 0 bases from J, leaving 7 bases between. The CDR3 is 14 residues long. From germline, CDR1 is SGHRS and CDR2 YFSETQ. CDR3 nucleotides: TGCGCCAGCAGCTTTCAGGGGAGCACAGATACGCAGTATTTT. Residues: CASSFQGSTDTQYF.

The gene calls are TRBV7-8 and TRBJ2-5; TRBD2 aligns across 9 bases. The germline CDR1 and CDR2 sequences are SGHVS and FQNEAQ. Trimming at V came to 5 bases and at J to 4 bases, leaving 5 bases not matched to a gene. The CDR3 spans 14 residues. CDR3 sequence (DNA): TGTGCCAGCAGCCCAGTAGCGGGAGTAGAGACCCAGTACTTC. Protein sequence: CASSPVAGVETQYF.

The V and J genes are TRBV28 and TRBJ2-1; either TRBD1 or TRBD2 may fit D (5 bases each). The CDR3 loop spans 15 amino acids. The V end lost 5 bases, the J end lost 5 bases, and 16 bases lay between the germline ends. Germline V lookup: CDR1 MDHEN, CDR2 SYDVKM. CDR3 protein: CASSRRPGRHNEQFF. DNA of the CDR3: TGTGCCAGCAGTCGCAGGCCGGGACGCCACAATGAGCAGTTCTTC.

The chain employs TRBV11-2 and TRBJ1-1; possibly TRBD1 for D (6 bases). V was pared by 5 bases and J by 1 base, with 17 bases between. The CDR3 contains 16 residues. Germline loops: CDR1 SGHAT, CDR2 FQNNGV. The CDR3 DNA follows: TGTGCCAGCAGCGCCCGACCGGGACACCAGAACACTGAAGCTTTCTTT. Translated, it gives CASSARPGHQNTEAFF.

This clone has a handful of counts. V usage is TRBV5-4 and J usage is TRBJ2-1, with a possible D match to TRBD1 (5 bases). Trimming stripped 0 bases from V and 8 bases from J, with 15 bases between. Germline loops: CDR1 SGHNT, CDR2 YYREEE (reference sequence). The length of the CDR3 is 15 residues. CDR3 nucleotides: TGTGCCAGCAGCTTGGAGCAGACCGCCAGGGATGAGCAGTTCTTC. Protein sequence: CASSLEQTARDEQFF. Full variable domain (remainder filled in from reference TRBV5-4 and TRBJ2-1): ETGVTQSPTHLIKTRGQQVTLRCSSQSGHNTVSWYQQALGQGPQFIFQYYREEENGRGNFPPRFSGLQFPNYSSELNVNALELDDSALYLCASSLEQTARDEQFFGPGTRLTVL.

V gene TRBV9 combines with J gene TRBJ2-7, with 8 positions matching TRBD2. The germline CDR1 and CDR2 sequences are SGDLS and YYNGEE. The V segment lost 3 bases and the J segment 3 bases; nucleotides outside the gene matches: 8. The CDR3 has 15 amino acids. The CDR3 DNA reads as TGTGCCAGCAGCGCGAGAGCAGCGGGAGTCTACGAGCAGTACTTC. Encoded protein: CASSARAAGVYEQYF.

The chain combines TRBV11-3 with TRBJ2-3; maybe TRBD1 (6 bases). The CDR3 consists of 14 residues. The germline gives CDR1 SGHNT, CDR2 YENEEA. The V gene lost 5 bases and the J gene lost 0 bases, with 9 bases spanning the gap. As DNA, the CDR3 is TGTGCCAGCAGCCCAACAGGGAGCACAGATACGCAGTATTTT. Encoded protein: CASSPTGSTDTQYF.

The J gene is TRBJ2-1, the V gene TRBV29-1; D may be TRBD1 (5 bases). Looked up from germline, CDR1 is SQVTM and CDR2 is ANQGSEA. The CDR3 spans 14 residues. V was cut by 0 bases and J by 8 bases, with 14 bases left in between. The CDR3 spells CSVEDQGSFDEQFF. CDR3 nucleotides: TGCAGCGTTGAAGATCAGGGTTCGTTCGATGAGCAGTTCTTC.